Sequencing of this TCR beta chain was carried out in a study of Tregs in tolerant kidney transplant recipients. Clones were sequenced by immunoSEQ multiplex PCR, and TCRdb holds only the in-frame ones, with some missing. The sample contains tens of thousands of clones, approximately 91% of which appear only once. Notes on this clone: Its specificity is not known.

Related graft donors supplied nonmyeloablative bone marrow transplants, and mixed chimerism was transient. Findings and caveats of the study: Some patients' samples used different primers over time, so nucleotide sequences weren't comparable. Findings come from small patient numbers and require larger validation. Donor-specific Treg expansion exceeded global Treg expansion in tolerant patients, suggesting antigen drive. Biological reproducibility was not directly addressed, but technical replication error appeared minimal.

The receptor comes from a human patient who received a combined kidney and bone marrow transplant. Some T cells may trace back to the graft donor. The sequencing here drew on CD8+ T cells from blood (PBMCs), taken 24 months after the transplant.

In DNA, the CDR3 is TGTGCCAGCAGCGGCTCAGGTACGAATGAGCAGTTCTTC. Protein sequence: CASSGSGTNEQFF. V usage is TRBV9 and J usage is TRBJ2-1, with D uncertain. The CDR3 extends over 13 amino acids. V lost 3 bases, J lost 7 bases, and 11 bases lay in between. Germline lookup yields CDR1 SGDLS and CDR2 YYNGEE. The full variable domain, its missing parts supplied by reference TRBV9 and TRBJ2-1, is DSGVTQTPKHLITATGQRVTLRCSPRSGDLSVYWYQQSLDQGLQFLIQYYNGEERAKGNILERFSAQQFPDLHSELNLSSLELGDSALYFCASSGSGTNEQFFGPGTRLTVL.